These T cell receptor beta chains were read from a single sample in a study of blood T cell repertoires in COVID-19. Repertoires were generated with immunoSEQ multiplex PCR, while TCRdb's copy carries only in-frame clones and drops some. The sample yields under 60,000 clones, 85% to 90% seen once. Sequenced sample: peripheral blood. These receptor sequences come from a human donor in a cohort sampled during active COVID-19. The CDR3 runs from the conserved cysteine through the conserved F or W. D genes are given only for firm matches. Not every row has a clone size; where given, it reads once, few, many or a size class.

D | J | V | size | CDR3 | DNA
- | TRBJ1-5 | TRBV28 | - | CASSLGTGEVGNQPQHF | TGTGCCAGCAGTTTAGGGACGGGGGAGGTGGGCAATCAGCCCCAGCATTTT
TRBD1 | TRBJ1-2 | TRBV7-8 | - | CASSRDRPNYGYTF | TGTGCCAGCAGCCGGGACAGACCTAACTATGGCTACACCTTC
TRBD1 | TRBJ2-7 | TRBV15 | - | CATSRERDRGYYEQYF | TGTGCCACCAGCCGCGAACGGGACAGGGGTTACTACGAGCAGTACTTC
TRBD1 | TRBJ2-2 | TRBV18 | - | CASSLYRDRGFGKDTGELFF | TGTGCCAGCTCTCTCTACCGGGACAGGGGTTTCGGGAAGGACACCGGGGAGCTGTTTTTT
- | TRBJ2-7 | TRBV7-9 | - | CASSLGATSYEQYF | TGTGCCAGCAGCTTAGGGGCCACCTCCTACGAGCAGTACTTC
- | TRBJ1-5 | TRBV28 | once | CASSLAVGNQPQHF | TGTGCCAGCAGTTTGGCAGTCGGGAATCAGCCCCAGCATTTT
- | TRBJ1-1 | TRBV5-1 | few | CASSLAGGDHTEAFF | TGCGCCAGCAGCTTGGCCGGGGGGGATCATACTGAAGCTTTCTTT
TRBD1 | TRBJ1-1 | TRBV11-2 | - | CASNKGTGGNTEAFF | TGTGCCAGCAACAAAGGGACAGGGGGGAACACTGAAGCTTTCTTT
- | TRBJ1-2 | TRBV9 | - | CASSVETGQQTF | TGTGCCAGCAGCGTAGAAACAGGACAGCAGACCTTC
- | TRBJ1-5 | TRBV27 | few | CASSLGPDQPQHF | TGTGCCAGCAGTTTAGGGCCCGATCAGCCCCAGCATTTT
TRBD2 | TRBJ2-2 | TRBV27 | - | CASSLRGHPGLAGGGNTGELFF | TGTGCCAGCAGTTTACGAGGACACCCGGGACTAGCGGGAGGGGGGAACACCGGGGAGCTGTTTTTT
TRBD1 | TRBJ1-5 | TRBV11-2 | once | CASSISQGQPQHF | TGTGCCAGCAGCATCTCACAGGGGCAGCCCCAGCATTTT
- | TRBJ1-1 | TRBV6-1 | - | CASSDRVWSEAFF | TGTGCCAGCAGTGACAGGGTCTGGTCTGAAGCTTTCTTT
TRBD1 | TRBJ1-2 | TRBV24-1 | - | CATSDKDRHNYGYTF | TGTGCCACCAGTGATAAGGACAGGCATAACTATGGCTACACCTTC
- | TRBJ1-2 | TRBV6-4 | few | CASSDEGSSYGYTF | TGTGCCAGCAGTGACGAGGGAAGTAGCTATGGCTACACCTTC
- | TRBJ1-1 | TRBV6-6 | - | CASSYRPGLGAEAFF | TGTGCCAGCAGTTACCGACCGGGGTTAGGCGCTGAAGCTTTCTTT
- | TRBJ2-7 | TRBV18 | - | CASSPRGLSNSYEQYF | TGTGCCAGCTCACCACGCGGTCTATCAAACTCCTACGAGCAGTACTTC
TRBD1 | TRBJ2-5 | TRBV29-1 | - | CSVLRDSPETQYF | TGCAGCGTTCTCCGGGACAGCCCAGAGACCCAGTACTTC
TRBD2 | TRBJ2-7 | TRBV6-5 | - | CASRSSGRGTHEQYF | TGTGCCAGCAGGTCTAGCGGGAGAGGCACCCACGAGCAGTACTTC
- | TRBJ2-7 | TRBV6-5 | once | CASRLDRTKNEQYF | TGTGCCAGCAGGTTGGACAGAACAAAGAACGAGCAGTACTTC
- | TRBJ2-3 | TRBV27 | - | CASYTDTQYF | TGTGCCAGCTACACAGATACGCAGTATTTT
TRBD1 | TRBJ2-3 | TRBV11-3 | - | CASTLDRDTDTQYF | TGTGCCAGCACCTTGGACAGGGACACAGATACGCAGTATTTT
- | TRBJ2-1 | TRBV4-2 | - | CASSSPSSPGGTAYNEQFF | TGTGCCAGCAGCTCTCCTTCGAGCCCTGGGGGGACAGCCTACAATGAGCAGTTCTTC
TRBD1 | TRBJ1-2 | TRBV19 | - | CASSQQGSANYGYTF | TGTGCCAGTAGTCAACAGGGGTCTGCTAACTATGGCTACACCTTC
- | TRBJ1-2 | TRBV28 | - | CASTSLDRLYGYTF | TGTGCCAGCACTTCTTTGGACAGACTTTATGGCTACACCTTC
- | TRBJ1-1 | TRBV28 | - | CASSLVQQGGDTEAFF | TGTGCCAGCAGTTTAGTACAACAGGGAGGGGACACTGAAGCTTTCTTT
TRBD1 | TRBJ2-7 | TRBV6-5 | - | CASNTGTGHEQYF | TGTGCCAGCAATACCGGGACAGGGCACGAGCAGTACTTC
- | TRBJ2-1 | TRBV5-1 | - | CASSSTLTGSDNEQFF | TGCGCCAGCAGTTCTACCCTAACGGGTAGCGACAATGAGCAGTTCTTC
- | TRBJ2-1 | TRBV4-2 | - | CASSLTWGDSAYNEQFF | TGTGCCAGCAGCCTTACGTGGGGGGACAGTGCCTACAATGAGCAGTTCTTC
TRBD2 | TRBJ2-3 | TRBV5-4 | - | CASSFAGDADTQYF | TGTGCCAGCAGCTTCGCGGGAGACGCAGATACGCAGTATTTT
- | TRBJ1-4 | TRBV29-1 | - | CSVRDNNEKLFF | TGCAGCGTCCGGGACAATAATGAAAAACTGTTTTTT
- | TRBJ1-6 | TRBV19 | - | CASSPYWRDSYNSPLHF | TGTGCCAGTAGTCCCTATTGGAGGGACTCCTATAATTCACCCCTCCACTTT
TRBD1 | TRBJ1-2 | TRBV10-3 | - | CAISGDRNYGYTF | TGTGCCATCAGTGGGGACAGGAACTATGGCTACACCTTC
- | TRBJ1-5 | TRBV28 | once | CASSLEDATNQPQHF | TGTGCCAGCAGTTTGGAGGACGCAACCAATCAGCCCCAGCATTTT
- | TRBJ1-5 | TRBV28 | - | CASSFRGNNQPQHF | TGTGCCAGCAGTTTCAGAGGGAACAATCAGCCCCAGCATTTT
TRBD1 | TRBJ2-3 | TRBV14 | - | CASSRQGAVRTDTQYF | TGTGCCAGCAGCCGACAGGGGGCTGTTAGGACAGATACGCAGTATTTT
TRBD2 | TRBJ2-3 | TRBV30 | few | CASDVSGRSTDTQYF | TGTGCCTCCGATGTTAGCGGGCGAAGCACAGATACGCAGTATTTT
TRBD1 | TRBJ2-4 | TRBV4-2 | - | CASSQGRLQGLENIQYF | TGTGCCAGCAGCCAAGGTCGACTACAGGGGCTAGAAAACATTCAGTACTTC
- | TRBJ1-2 | TRBV4-2 | - | CASSRRQDVLGGYTF | TGTGCCAGCAGCCGAAGACAGGACGTTTTGGGAGGCTACACCTTC
- | TRBJ2-7 | TRBV28 | - | CASSLSGRLYEQYF | TGTGCCAGCAGTTTGAGCGGGCGCCTCTACGAGCAGTACTTC
TRBD2 | TRBJ2-7 | TRBV4-2 | - | CASSLRTSGGSYEQYF | TGTGCCAGCAGCCTCAGGACTAGCGGGGGATCCTACGAGCAGTACTTC
TRBD1 | TRBJ1-2 | TRBV29-1 | - | CSVIKQGVHGYTF | TGCAGCGTCATCAAACAGGGGGTTCATGGCTACACCTTC
- | TRBJ1-2 | TRBV5-8 | - | CASSLVPGSDGYTF | TGTGCCAGCAGCTTGGTCCCGGGATCGGATGGCTACACCTTC
TRBD1 | TRBJ1-2 | TRBV7-8 | - | CASSYGQGDGYTF | TGTGCCAGCAGCTATGGACAGGGCGATGGCTACACCTTC